The rows below give T cell receptor beta chains drawn from one sample of a study of cytomegalovirus exposure and HLA in healthy donors. Assay used: immunoSEQ multiplex PCR; TCRdb lists only in-frame clones, some missing. The sample shows about 120,000 clones, 80% of them seen only once. The source material was PBMCs. These receptor sequences come from a female donor in good health and CMV-seropositive. CDR3s include the opening cysteine and the closing phenylalanine or tryptophan. D genes are given only for firm matches. Clone size is given for some rows only: seen once, a few or many times, or a class if the clone is expanded.

length: 15
J: TRBJ1-4
size: NA
D: NA
V: TRBV28
DNA: TGTGCCAGCAGTTTCAGGTCTGGGACTAATGAAAAACTGTTTTTT
CDR3: CASSFRSGTNEKLFF

length: 15
J: TRBJ2-2
size: once
D: NA
V: TRBV29-1
DNA: TGCAGCGTTGAAACCCGGACTACCTATACCGGGGAGCTGTTTTTT
CDR3: CSVETRTTYTGELFF

length: 14
J: TRBJ1-5
size: once
D: NA
V: TRBV6-5
DNA: TGTGCCAGCAGTTACGGAGGGGGCAATCAGCCCCAGCATTTT
CDR3: CASSYGGGNQPQHF

length: 14
J: TRBJ1-5
size: NA
D: TRBD1
V: TRBV29-1
DNA: TGCAGCGTTGCCGCCGGGACAGGGGATCAGCCCCAGCATTTT
CDR3: CSVAAGTGDQPQHF

length: 15
J: TRBJ1-2
size: NA
D: NA
V: TRBV19
DNA: TGTGCCAGTAGTCTCTATATCGAGACAGGCAATGGCTACACCTTC
CDR3: CASSLYIETGNGYTF

length: 15
J: TRBJ2-7
size: once
D: NA
V: TRBV30
DNA: TGTGCCTGGGTTAGACAGCGCCAAAGCTCCTACGAGCAGTACTTC
CDR3: CAWVRQRQSSYEQYF

length: 13
J: TRBJ1-1
size: NA
D: NA
V: TRBV7-3
DNA: TGTGCCAGCAGCTTGACAGAGAACACTGAAGCTTTCTTT
CDR3: CASSLTENTEAFF

length: 14
J: TRBJ1-1
size: few
D: NA
V: TRBV5-5
DNA: TGTGCCAGCAGCTTGATTCTGAGGAACACTGAAGCTTTCTTT
CDR3: CASSLILRNTEAFF

length: 14
J: TRBJ2-7
size: NA
D: TRBD1
V: TRBV2
DNA: TGTGCCAGCAGACCCAGACAGGGGTCGGACGAGCAGTACTTC
CDR3: CASRPRQGSDEQYF

length: 15
J: TRBJ1-4
size: NA
D: TRBD1
V: TRBV10-1
DNA: TGCGCCACCTCGACCCGGGACAGTCTTAATGAAAAACTGTTTTTT
CDR3: CATSTRDSLNEKLFF

length: 15
J: TRBJ2-7
size: NA
D: TRBD1
V: TRBV5-1
DNA: TGCGCCAGCAGCTTGGCCGACAGGGAAACCTACGAGCAGTACTTC
CDR3: CASSLADRETYEQYF

length: 13
J: TRBJ2-7
size: NA
D: NA
V: TRBV6-5
DNA: TGTGCCAGCAGTTACGACAGAAACTACGAGCAGTACTTC
CDR3: CASSYDRNYEQYF

length: 13
J: TRBJ2-7
size: NA
D: NA
V: TRBV28
DNA: TGTGCCAGCAGTTTGGAGGGTCCCTACGAGCAGTACTTC
CDR3: CASSLEGPYEQYF

length: 14
J: TRBJ1-4
size: NA
D: NA
V: TRBV6-5
DNA: TGTGCCAGCAGTTTGACAACAACTAATGAAAAACTGTTTTTT
CDR3: CASSLTTTNEKLFF

length: 14
J: TRBJ2-1
size: NA
D: TRBD2
V: TRBV18
DNA: TGTGCCAGCTCACCATTCGGGAGGTCTGATGAGCAGTTCTTC
CDR3: CASSPFGRSDEQFF

length: 13
J: TRBJ1-2
size: few
D: NA
V: TRBV6-6
DNA: TGTGCCAGCAGTTACTCGCACAGGATCGGCTACACCTTC
CDR3: CASSYSHRIGYTF

length: 14
J: TRBJ1-1
size: NA
D: NA
V: TRBV7-9
DNA: TGTGCCAGCAGCTTATTGCAGGTGAACACTGAAGCTTTCTTT
CDR3: CASSLLQVNTEAFF

length: 15
J: TRBJ2-5
size: NA
D: NA
V: TRBV2
DNA: TGTGCCAGCAAATTCCGTCTGGACGGACAGGAGACCCAGTACTTC
CDR3: CASKFRLDGQETQYF

length: 15
J: TRBJ2-4
size: NA
D: TRBD2
V: TRBV6-5
DNA: TGTGCCAGCAGTTACTCGACTAGCGGGGGGAACATTCAGTACTTC
CDR3: CASSYSTSGGNIQYF

length: 13
J: TRBJ1-2
size: NA
D: NA
V: TRBV27
DNA: TGTGCCAGCAGTTTATCCGGGAGCTATGGCTACACCTTC
CDR3: CASSLSGSYGYTF

length: 15
J: TRBJ2-1
size: NA
D: TRBD2
V: TRBV7-2
DNA: TGTGCCAGCAGCTTAGAGCGGGGGGGCTACAATGAGCAGTTCTTC
CDR3: CASSLERGGYNEQFF

length: 15
J: TRBJ1-5
size: NA
D: NA
V: TRBV7-2
DNA: TGTGCCAGCAGCTTAGCCGGACAACTCAATCAGCCCCAGCATTTT
CDR3: CASSLAGQLNQPQHF